The 20 T cell receptor beta chains below come from one sample, sequenced in a study of T-cell memory formation after mild COVID-19. TCRdb fed the 5' RACE reads into MiXCR, producing one record per CDR3 protein. The table lists fewer than 110,000 distinct CDR3 sequences, approximately 15% of them singletons. Sequencing input: PBMCs or a T cell subset sorted from them (not recorded which). The receptor source for this set is a man younger than 35 who had mild COVID-19 (a few samples of this study predate the infection). Cell type and time point are not known.

About this clonotype itself: The junction departs from the called germline gene at one end, perhaps through a read error. The V and J genes are TRBV6-2 or TRBV6-3 and TRBJ1-5; D remains ambiguous. The CDR3 is 13 amino acids. CDR1 is MNHEY and CDR2 is SVGEGT in the germline V gene. This chain's CDR3 is CASTSRTSQPQHF. In nucleotides, the CDR3 is TGTGCCAGCACCTCTCGGACCAGTCAGCCACAGCATTTT.

This clonotype was observed a handful of times. The DNA of the CDR3 is TGTGCCAGCAGTTACTCGTTAAGTCAGTACACCGGGGAGCTGTTTTTT. Translation: CASSYSLSQYTGELFF. This chain uses TRBV6-6 with TRBJ2-2; unclear D gene. V lost 0 bases and J 3 bases, leaving 11 bases between the germline ends. The germline V gene has CDR1 MNHNY and CDR2 SVGAGI (reference sequence). There are 16 residues in the CDR3.

This clonotype was detected a few times. The genes are TRBV7-9 and TRBJ1-1, with D possibly TRBD1 on 5 matching bases. CDR3 length: 12 amino acids. V was cut by 6 bases and J by 3 bases, with 8 bases left in between. Germline-derived CDR1 and CDR2 are SEHNR and FQNEAQ (reference sequence). The DNA for the CDR3 is TGTGCCAGCAGAATAGGGGACACTGAAGCTTTCTTT. Its protein is CASRIGDTEAFF.

The rearrangement links TRBV27 to TRBJ1-2, with D uncertain. The CDR3 consists of 16 residues. Per the germline V gene, CDR1 is MNHEY and CDR2 is SMNVEV (reference sequence). V lost 3 bases to trimming and J lost 4 bases, with 18 bases between them. CDR3: CASSFLSGGHSYGYTF. CDR3 in DNA: TGTGCCAGCAGTTTTCTCTCGGGCGGCCACTCCTATGGCTACACCTTC.

The gene calls are TRBV19 and TRBJ1-2; D is unclear. CDR1 and CDR2 from the germline V gene are LNHDA and SQIVND (reference sequence). Deletions cut 6 bases from V and 3 bases from J, with 17 bases between. This CDR3 comprises 15 residues. Here the CDR3 DNA reads TGTGCCAGTAGCCCCGGGCACATGGGCGACTATGGCTACACCTTC. It is translated as CASSPGHMGDYGYTF.

There are a few counts of this clonotype. V and J are TRBV12-3 or TRBV12-4 and TRBJ2-1; D ambiguous. This CDR3 has 14 amino acids. With 6 bases removed from V and 4 bases from J, the gap between germline ends came to 13 bases. CDR3 sequence (DNA): TGTGCCAGCAGCTCCCTCGAGCGTTACAATGAGCAGTTCTTC. Its protein product is CASSSLERYNEQFF.

This clonotype was found many times. The chain carries TRBV7-2 and TRBJ2-7; D perhaps matches TRBD1 (5 bases). Trimming removed 2 bases from V and 5 bases from J, with 16 bases in between. The CDR3 spans 15 residues. Germline CDR1 SGHTA, CDR2 FQGNSA. The CDR3 sequence is CASSLIPGMMDEQYF. The CDR3 bases are TGTGCCAGCAGCTTAATTCCAGGGATGATGGACGAGCAGTACTTC.

This clonotype was found a few times. The gene calls are TRBV4-1 and TRBJ2-7; 8 bases line up with TRBD1. The germline CDR1 and CDR2 sequences are MGHRA and YSYEKL. J was trimmed by 6 bases and V by 5 bases; bases with no gene match: 9. CDR3 size: 14 residues. The CDR3: CASSSGQGSFEQYV. In DNA form, the CDR3 reads TGCGCCAGCAGCTCAGGACAGGGTTCGTTCGAGCAGTACGTC.

This clonotype came up a few times. This chain joins TRBV4-3 and TRBJ2-5; D gene ambiguous. This CDR3 is 13 amino acids long. Germline V CDR1 and CDR2: LGHNA, YSLEER. The V and J ends lost 3 bases and 5 bases respectively, with 10 bases between them. The DNA of the CDR3 is TGCGCCAGCAGCCAGGAGAGTTGGGAGACCCAGTACTTC. It codes for CASSQESWETQYF.

J is TRBJ2-7 and V is TRBV27; D is possibly TRBD2 (6 bases). Trimming shortened V by 7 bases and J by 5 bases, and 15 bases separated the two germline ends. The CDR3 runs 13 residues. Germline assignment: CDR1 MNHEY and CDR2 SMNVEV (reference sequence). This chain's CDR3 is CASIAPGGDEQYF. Here the CDR3 DNA reads TGTGCCAGCATAGCTCCCGGCGGGGACGAGCAGTACTTC.

The gene calls are TRBV10-3 and TRBJ1-1; maybe TRBD1 (5 bases). Trimming removed 4 bases from V and 1 base from J, with 13 bases in between. The V gene's germline CDR1 is ENHRY and CDR2 SYGVKD. The CDR3 extends over 15 amino acids. CDR3 DNA: TGTGCCATCAGTGGGGATCTCACAGGGAACACTGAAGCTTTCTTT. This gives the protein CAISGDLTGNTEAFF.

This clonotype was seen many times. V is TRBV6-2 or TRBV6-3 and J is TRBJ1-1, with D unclear. V was clipped by 2 bases and J by 7 bases, with 11 bases between them. The CDR3 runs to 13 residues. Germline V gene sequence: CDR1 MNHEY, CDR2 SVGEGT. The CDR3 spells CASSYGLSSEAFF. CDR3 coding DNA: TGTGCCAGCAGTTACGGTCTAAGCAGTGAAGCTTTCTTT.

V is TRBV4-1 and J is TRBJ1-1, with D tentatively TRBD1 (5 bases). The germline V gene encodes CDR1 MGHRA and CDR2 YSYEKL. Between the trimmed V and J ends, which lost 3 bases and 1 base, there was a span of 6 bases. The CDR3 spans 13 residues. DNA of the CDR3: TGCGCCAGCAGCCATACAGGGAACACTGAAGCTTTCTTT. Protein: CASSHTGNTEAFF.

V and J are TRBV6-2 or TRBV6-3 and TRBJ2-3; the D is unclear. CDR1 MNHEY and CDR2 SVGEGT come from the germline V gene. The CDR3 is 13 amino acids. V was pared by 6 bases and J by 6 bases, with 13 bases between. The CDR3 DNA reads as TGTGCCAGCAGCTACGCAGCATGGGATACGCAGTATTTT. This codes for CASSYAAWDTQYF.

This clonotype has a count of ten or more. The rearrangement links TRBV29-1 to TRBJ2-2, with D unclear. V lost 4 bases and J lost 1, with 4 bases in between. The CDR3 sequence is 12 residues long. CDR1 SQVTM and CDR2 ANQGSEA come from the germline V gene. The CDR3 is CSVVRNTGELFF. CDR3 coding DNA: TGCAGCGTTGTCAGGAACACCGGGGAGCTGTTTTTT.

The V gene is TRBV7-2, the J gene TRBJ2-3, with D possibly TRBD2 on 5 matching bases. The CDR3 has 12 residues. The V and J ends lost 6 bases and 6 bases respectively, with 10 bases between them. Germline V gives CDR1 SGHTA, CDR2 FQGNSA. DNA for the CDR3: TGTGCCAGCAGAGCCCCGGGGGATACGCAGTATTTT. Translating gives CASRAPGDTQYF.

Written as DNA, the CDR3 is TGCAGCGTTGATCTACGGACTAGCACAGATACGCAGTATTTT. Protein sequence: CSVDLRTSTDTQYF. The chain is built from TRBV29-1 and TRBJ2-3; maybe TRBD2 (5 bases). V was cut by 3 bases and J by 0 bases, with 10 bases left in between. The CDR3 totals 14 residues. CDR1 and CDR2 from the germline V gene are SQVTM and ANQGSEA.

In its sample, this clonotype was seen a few times. The rearrangement uses TRBV20-1 and TRBJ2-3, with D uncertain. V gave up 0 bases and J gave up 0 bases, with 4 bases separating them. The CDR3 length is 13 residues. The germline V gene encodes CDR1 DFQATT and CDR2 SNEGSKA (reference sequence). The CDR3 nucleotides are TGCAGTGCTAGAGATGCTAGCACAGATACGCAGTATTTT. Translation gives CSARDASTDTQYF.

This clonotype came up many times. The genes are TRBV9 and TRBJ2-3; TRBD1 might be the D (6 bases). V lost 4 bases and J 1 base, leaving 13 bases between the germline ends. Germline V gives CDR1 SGDLS, CDR2 YYNGEE. The CDR3 contains 15 residues. The CDR3 protein is CASSSGAGGTDTQYF. CDR3 nucleotide sequence: TGTGCCAGCAGCTCAGGGGCCGGGGGCACAGATACGCAGTATTTT. The full variable domain, rest sourced from reference TRBV9 and TRBJ2-3, is DSGVTQTPKHLITATGQRVTLRCSPRSGDLSVYWYQQSLDQGLQFLIQYYNGEERAKGNILERFSAQQFPDLHSELNLSSLELGDSALYFCASSSGAGGTDTQYFGPGTRLTVL.

This rearrangement joins TRBV29-1 to TRBJ2-5, with TRBD2 matching 13 bases. The CDR3 has 16 residues. The germline V gene encodes CDR1 SQVTM and CDR2 ANQGSEA. V shed 6 bases and J 0 bases; nucleotides not matched to a gene: 7. This CDR3 reads CSVRGLAGIHQETQYF. Here the CDR3 DNA reads TGCAGCGTCCGGGGACTAGCGGGGATTCACCAAGAGACCCAGTACTTC. Looking up the rest from reference TRBV29-1 and TRBJ2-5 gives the full variable domain: SAVISQKPSRDICQRGTSLTIQCQVDSQVTMMFWYRQQPGQSLTLIATANQGSEATYESGFVIDKFPISRPNLTFSTLTVSNMSPEDSSIYLCSVRGLAGIHQETQYFGPGTRLLVL.